Detailed here is one TCR beta chain. What it recognizes is unknown. V lost 2 bases and J 2 bases, leaving 10 bases between the germline ends. Germline-derived CDR1 and CDR2 are WNHNN and SYGVQD (reference sequence). This CDR3 is built from 14 residues. This entry belongs to a study of cytomegalovirus exposure and HLA in healthy donors. Study-wide findings and caveats: As confirmed in vitro, a few CMV-associated chains were specific for CMV antigens.

Researchers ran the PCR with 60 Vbeta and 13 Jbeta primers. Sequenced by immunoSEQ multiplex PCR; TCRdb stores in-frame clones only, minus some. There are about 78,000 clones in the sample; about 81% occur only once, and 2.4% lies in the top ten. This sequence was found in a woman in her fifties or sixties in good health and CMV-seronegative. Sequencing was performed on PBMCs. The gene calls are TRBV10-1 and TRBJ2-7, with D perhaps TRBD2 (5 bases). In DNA form, the CDR3 reads TGCGCCAGCAGTGAGGGAGGTAGTACCTACGAGCAGTACGTC. Translated: CASSEGGSTYEQYV.